This entry describes one T cell receptor (beta chain). As yet, its antigen is unknown. The source of the sample is a study of blood T cells in healthy people across ages. Study-level background: Capturing about one barcoded beta molecule per two T cells was achieved by template switching. Study outcomes and limitations: Observed TCR beta diversity per million T cells went down as age went up. This fall followed a roughly linear course with age.

Then a second PCR, running about 7 to 11 cycles, was carried out with a sample-barcoded 5' primer and a J-beta primer mix. Each CDR3 protein gets one entry after TCRdb re-called the 5' RACE reads with MiXCR. The sample shows hundreds of thousands of distinct CDR3 sequences, 49% of them seen only once. The CDR3 consists of 15 residues. The germline gives CDR1 SGDLS, CDR2 YYNGEE. Trimming at V came to 2 bases and at J to 2 bases, leaving 6 bases not matched to a gene. This receptor was identified in a woman aged 60-70 years in good health. Sequenced input: blood. V and J are TRBV9 and TRBJ2-7; 8 bases are shared with TRBD1. Written as DNA, the CDR3 is TGTGCCAGCAGCGTTCACACGGGACAGGCCTACGAGCAGTACTTC. This codes for CASSVHTGQAYEQYF. The entire variable domain, with the rest obtained from reference TRBV9 and TRBJ2-7, is as follows: DSGVTQTPKHLITATGQRVTLRCSPRSGDLSVYWYQQSLDQGLQFLIQYYNGEERAKGNILERFSAQQFPDLHSELNLSSLELGDSALYFCASSVHTGQAYEQYFGPGTRLTVT.